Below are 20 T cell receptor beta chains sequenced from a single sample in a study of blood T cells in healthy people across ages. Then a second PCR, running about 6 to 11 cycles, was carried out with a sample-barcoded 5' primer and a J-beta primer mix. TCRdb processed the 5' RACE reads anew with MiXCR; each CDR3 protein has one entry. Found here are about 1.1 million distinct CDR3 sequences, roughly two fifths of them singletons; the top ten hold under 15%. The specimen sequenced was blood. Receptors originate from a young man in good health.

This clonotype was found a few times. CDR3 nucleotides: TGTGCCAGCAGCTTCCTGGGATTGGCCTATGGCTACACCTTC. This codes for CASSFLGLAYGYTF. The chain couples TRBV7-2 to TRBJ1-2; D unresolved. Germline V gene sequence: CDR1 SGHTA, CDR2 FQGNSA. This CDR3 region has 14 residues. Trimming pared 3 bases from V and 4 bases from J, leaving 12 bases between.

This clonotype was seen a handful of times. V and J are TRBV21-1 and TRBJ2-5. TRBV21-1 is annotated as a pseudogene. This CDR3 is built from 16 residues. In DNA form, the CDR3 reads TGTGCCAGCAGCAAAGAGGGTAGATTCTTCCAAGAGACCCAGTACTTC. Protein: CASSKEGRFFQETQYF.

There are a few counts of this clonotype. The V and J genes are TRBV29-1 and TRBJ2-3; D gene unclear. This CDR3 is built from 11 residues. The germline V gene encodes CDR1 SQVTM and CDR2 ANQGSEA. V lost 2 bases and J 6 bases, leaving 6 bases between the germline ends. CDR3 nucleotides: TGCAGCGTTGAATGGTTGGATACGCAGTATTTT. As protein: CSVEWLDTQYF.

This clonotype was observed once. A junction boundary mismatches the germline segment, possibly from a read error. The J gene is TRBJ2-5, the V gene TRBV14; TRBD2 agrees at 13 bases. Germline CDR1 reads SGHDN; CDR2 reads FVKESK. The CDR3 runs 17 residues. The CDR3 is CACSQASGTSGEETQYF. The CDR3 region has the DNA TGTGCCTGCAGCCAAGCTTCTGGGACTAGCGGGGAAGAGACCCAGTACTTC. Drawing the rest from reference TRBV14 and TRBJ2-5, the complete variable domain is EAGVTQFPSHSVIEKGQTVTLRCDPISGHDNLYWYRRVMGKEIKFLLHFVKESKQDESGMPNNRFLAERTGGTYSTLKVQPAELEDSGVYFCACSQASGTSGEETQYFGPGTRLLVL.

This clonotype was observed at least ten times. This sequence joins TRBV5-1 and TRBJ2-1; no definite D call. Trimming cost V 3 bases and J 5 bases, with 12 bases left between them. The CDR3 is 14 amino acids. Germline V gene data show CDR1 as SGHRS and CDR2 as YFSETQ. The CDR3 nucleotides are TGCGCCAGCAGCTCCACCTTGCTGCACAATGAGCAGTTCTTC. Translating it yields CASSSTLLHNEQFF.

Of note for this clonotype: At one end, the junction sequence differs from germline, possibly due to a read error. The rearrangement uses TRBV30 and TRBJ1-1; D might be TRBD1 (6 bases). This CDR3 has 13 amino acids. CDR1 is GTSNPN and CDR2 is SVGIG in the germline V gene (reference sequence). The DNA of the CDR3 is TGTGCCTGGAGGCTGCAGGGGAACCCTGAAGCTTTCTTT. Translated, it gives CAWRLQGNPEAFF.

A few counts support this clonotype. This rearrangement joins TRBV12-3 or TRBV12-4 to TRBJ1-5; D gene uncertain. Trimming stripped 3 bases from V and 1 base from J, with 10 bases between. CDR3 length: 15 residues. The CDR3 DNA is TGTGCCAGCAGTTTGAGCATGGGGAGCAATCAGCCCCAGCATTTT. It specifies CASSLSMGSNQPQHF.

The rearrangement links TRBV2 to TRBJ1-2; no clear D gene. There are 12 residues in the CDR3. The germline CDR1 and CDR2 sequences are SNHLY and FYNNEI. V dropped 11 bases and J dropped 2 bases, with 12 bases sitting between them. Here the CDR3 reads CAGTTTNYGYTF. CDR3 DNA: TGTGCCGGTACTACGACCAACTATGGCTACACCTTC.

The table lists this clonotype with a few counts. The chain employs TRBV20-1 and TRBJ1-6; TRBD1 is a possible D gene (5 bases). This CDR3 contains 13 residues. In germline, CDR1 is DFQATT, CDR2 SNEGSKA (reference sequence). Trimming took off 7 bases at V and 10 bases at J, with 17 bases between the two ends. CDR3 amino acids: CSVGGRVQSPLHF. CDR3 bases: TGCAGTGTCGGAGGCAGGGTTCAATCACCCCTCCACTTT.

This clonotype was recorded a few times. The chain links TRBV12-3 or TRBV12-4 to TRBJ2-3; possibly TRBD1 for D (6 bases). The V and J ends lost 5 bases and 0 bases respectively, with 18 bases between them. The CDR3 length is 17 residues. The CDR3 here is CASSPHGLTGSTDTQYF. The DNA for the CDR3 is TGTGCCAGCAGTCCACATGGTCTGACAGGCAGCACAGATACGCAGTATTTT.

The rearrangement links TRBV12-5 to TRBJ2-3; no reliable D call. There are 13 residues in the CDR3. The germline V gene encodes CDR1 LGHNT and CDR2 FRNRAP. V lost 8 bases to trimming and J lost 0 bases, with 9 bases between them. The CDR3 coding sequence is TGTGCTAGTTCCCGGATAAGCACAGATACGCAGTATTTT. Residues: CASSRISTDTQYF.

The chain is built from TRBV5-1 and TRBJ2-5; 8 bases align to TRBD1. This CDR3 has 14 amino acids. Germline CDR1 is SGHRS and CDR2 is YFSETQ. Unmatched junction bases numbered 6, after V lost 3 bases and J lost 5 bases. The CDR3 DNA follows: TGCGCCAGCAGCTACCGAAGACAGGGGGAGACCCAGTACTTC. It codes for CASSYRRQGETQYF.

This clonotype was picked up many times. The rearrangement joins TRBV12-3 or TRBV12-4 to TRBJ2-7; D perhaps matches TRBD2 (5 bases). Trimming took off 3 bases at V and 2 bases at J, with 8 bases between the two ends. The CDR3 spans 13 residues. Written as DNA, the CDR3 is TGTGCCAGCAGTTTCCGGGGTACCTACGAGCAGTACTTC. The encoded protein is CASSFRGTYEQYF.

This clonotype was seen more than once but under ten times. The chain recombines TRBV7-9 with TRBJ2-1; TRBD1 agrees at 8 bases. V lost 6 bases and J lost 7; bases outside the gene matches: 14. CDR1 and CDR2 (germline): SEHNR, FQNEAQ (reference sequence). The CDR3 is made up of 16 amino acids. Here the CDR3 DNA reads TGTGCCAGCAGACCGACCCGGCAGGGGGCATGGAATGAGCAGTTCTTC. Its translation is CASRPTRQGAWNEQFF.

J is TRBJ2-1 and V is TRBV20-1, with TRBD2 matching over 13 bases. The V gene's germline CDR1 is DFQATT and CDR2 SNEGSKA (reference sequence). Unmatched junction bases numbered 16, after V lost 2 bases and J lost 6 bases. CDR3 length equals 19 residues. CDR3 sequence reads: CSARRPGLAGSYRPNEQFF. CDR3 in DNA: TGCAGTGCTAGACGCCCGGGACTAGCGGGGTCCTACCGACCCAATGAGCAGTTCTTC.

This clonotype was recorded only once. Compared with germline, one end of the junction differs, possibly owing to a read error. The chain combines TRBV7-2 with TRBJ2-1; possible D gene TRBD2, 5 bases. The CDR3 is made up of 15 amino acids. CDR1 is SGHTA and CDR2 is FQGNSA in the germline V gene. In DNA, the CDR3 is TGTGCCAGCAGCTTAGGAGCGGCCCTATACAAGGAGCAGTTCTTC. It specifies CASSLGAALYKEQFF.

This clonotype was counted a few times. The CDR3 DNA reads TGCGCCAGCAGCCAAGGTTGGACTAGCGGAAAAGAGACCCAGTACTTC. Translating gives CASSQGWTSGKETQYF. V is TRBV4-3 and J is TRBJ2-5, with TRBD2 matching 10 bases. This CDR3 contains 16 residues. The trim removed 1 base at V and 3 bases at J, leaving 5 bases unmatched. CDR1 is LGHNA and CDR2 is YSLEER in the germline V gene.

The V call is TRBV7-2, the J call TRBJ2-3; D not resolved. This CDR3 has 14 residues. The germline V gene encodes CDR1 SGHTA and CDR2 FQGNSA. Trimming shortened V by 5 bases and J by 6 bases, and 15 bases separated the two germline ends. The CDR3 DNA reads TGTGCCAGCAGCCCGGGCCGGCGTCTTGATACGCAGTATTTT. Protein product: CASSPGRRLDTQYF.

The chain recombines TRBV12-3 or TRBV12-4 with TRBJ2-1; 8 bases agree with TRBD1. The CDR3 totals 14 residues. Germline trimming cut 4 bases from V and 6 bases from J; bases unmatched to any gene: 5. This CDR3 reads CASSSGQGVNEQFF. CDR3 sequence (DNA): TGTGCCAGCAGTTCTGGACAGGGAGTCAATGAGCAGTTCTTC.

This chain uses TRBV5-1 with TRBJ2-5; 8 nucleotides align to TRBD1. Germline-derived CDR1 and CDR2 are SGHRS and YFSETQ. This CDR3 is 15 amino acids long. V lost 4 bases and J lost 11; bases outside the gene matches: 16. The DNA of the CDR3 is TGCGCCAGCAGCGGCACAGGGGGGACCTTGGGGGAGCAGTACTTC. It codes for CASSGTGGTLGEQYF.